The sequence of this TCR beta chain was determined in a study of OX40 agonist ivuxolimab in advanced cancers. Study details: Six ivuxolimab dose levels, 0.01 to 10 mg/kg, were given intravenously every 2 weeks.

Germline V lookup: CDR1 SGHTA, CDR2 FQGNSA. CDR3 length: 14 residues. Trimming took off 1 base at V and 0 bases at J, with 4 bases between the two ends. Findings of the study overall: At 0.1 to 3.0 mg/kg and by week 6, CD4+ and CD8+ T cells in the blood had expanded clonally. Patients who responded partially at 0.1-3.0 mg/kg showed clonal expansion ranking among the lowest.

Sequenced by immunoSEQ multiplex PCR; TCRdb stores in-frame clones only, minus some. Among tens of thousands of clones listed, 90% to 95% were seen once. This clone was observed once. The antigen is not known. The rearrangement joins TRBV7-2 to TRBJ1-3; D ambiguous. The source is an adult with an advanced solid tumor such as melanoma, head and neck, liver or kidney cancer. The sample in question was CD4+ or CD8+ T cells sorted from blood, obtained in a trial of the OX40 agonist ivuxolimab. The CDR3 nucleotides are TGTGCCAGCAGCTTAGGCAGCTCTGGAAACACCATATATTTT. Its translation: CASSLGSSGNTIYF.